Listed here are 3 T cell receptor beta chains from one sample, sequenced in a study of T cell responses to AZD1222 COVID-19 vaccine. Sequenced by immunoSEQ multiplex PCR; TCRdb stores in-frame clones only, minus some. The table has 130,000 to 150,000 clones, more than 75% seen once; the top ten hold about 3.8%. The source was peripheral blood, collected on day 0 of MenACWY control vaccination. The receptors here all came from an adult in good health.

This chain links TRBV10-2 with TRBJ2-7, with D perhaps matching TRBD1 (5 bases). The CDR3 has 14 residues. Germline assignment: CDR1 WSHSY and CDR2 SAAADI. V was shortened by 5 bases and J by 4 bases, with 15 bases between the two germline ends. CDR3 sequence reads: CASSREQANYEQYV. The DNA of the CDR3 is TGCGCCAGCAGTAGAGAACAGGCGAATTACGAGCAGTACGTC.

CDR3 loop: CAISAVDRVGDGYTF. The CDR3 nucleotides are TGTGCCATCAGTGCGGTGGACAGGGTGGGCGATGGCTACACCTTC. The chain has TRBV10-3 and TRBJ1-2; 8 bases fit TRBD1. In germline, CDR1 is ENHRY, CDR2 SYGVKD. The V segment lost 4 bases and the J segment 6 bases; nucleotides outside the gene matches: 10. The CDR3 is 15 amino acids.

The chain links TRBV4-2 to TRBJ2-7, with D perhaps TRBD2 (7 bases). Germline values: CDR1 LGHNA, CDR2 YNFKEQ. The V end lost 0 bases, the J end lost 4 bases, and 13 bases lay between the germline ends. This CDR3 comprises 15 residues. CDR3 sequence (DNA): TGTGCCAGCAGCCAAGATCGAGGGGGGGCGTACGAGCAGTACTTC. Residues: CASSQDRGGAYEQYF.